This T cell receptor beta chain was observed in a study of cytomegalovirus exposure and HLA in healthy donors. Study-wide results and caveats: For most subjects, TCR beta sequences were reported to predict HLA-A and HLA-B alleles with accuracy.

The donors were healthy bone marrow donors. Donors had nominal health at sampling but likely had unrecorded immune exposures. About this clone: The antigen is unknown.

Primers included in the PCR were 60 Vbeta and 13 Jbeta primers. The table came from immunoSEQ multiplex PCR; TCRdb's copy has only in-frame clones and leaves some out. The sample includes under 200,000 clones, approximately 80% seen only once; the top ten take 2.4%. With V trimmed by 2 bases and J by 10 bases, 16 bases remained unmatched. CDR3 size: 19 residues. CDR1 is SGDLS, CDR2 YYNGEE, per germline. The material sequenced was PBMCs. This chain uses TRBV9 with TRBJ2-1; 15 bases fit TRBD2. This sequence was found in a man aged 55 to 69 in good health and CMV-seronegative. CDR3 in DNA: TGTGCCAGCAGCGTTACCGGGACTAGCGGGAGGAACGTTCCCGGGGAGCAGTTCTTC. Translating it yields CASSVTGTSGRNVPGEQFF.